The 31 T cell receptor beta chains given below trace back to one sample, sequenced in a study of blood T cells in healthy people across ages. Primed by a sample-barcoded 5' primer and a J-beta primer mix, a second PCR proceeded for 7 to 11 cycles. TCRdb ran MiXCR on the 5' RACE reads and lists one entry per CDR3 protein. Of some 1.8 million distinct CDR3 sequences in the sample, roughly 43% are singletons; the top ten hold roughly 23%. Source material: blood. These TCRs come from a human donor in good health.

The chain carries TRBV20-1 and TRBJ1-3; weak D call: TRBD1 (5 bases). V lost 6 bases and J 2 bases, leaving 8 bases between the germline ends. This CDR3 has 12 amino acids. The germline V gene encodes CDR1 DFQATT and CDR2 SNEGSKA (reference sequence). The DNA of the CDR3 is TGCAGTGCAGGGGAGACTGGAAACACCATATATTTT. Encoded protein: CSAGETGNTIYF.

This clonotype was counted only a few times. The rearrangement uses TRBV28 and TRBJ2-1; D may be TRBD1 (5 bases). This CDR3 spans 14 amino acids. V gave up 6 bases and J gave up 4 bases, with 13 bases separating them. The germline CDR1 and CDR2 sequences are MDHEN and SYDVKM. This CDR3 reads CASRGWGSYNEQFF. The CDR3 DNA reads TGTGCCAGCAGGGGTTGGGGCAGTTACAATGAGCAGTTCTTC. Filled out from reference TRBV28 and TRBJ2-1, the complete variable domain reads DVKVTQSSRYLVKRTGEKVFLECVQDMDHENMFWYRQDPGLGLRLIYFSYDVKMKEKGDIPEGYSVSREKKERFSLILESASTNQTSMYLCASRGWGSYNEQFFGPGTRLTVL.

The chain carries TRBV6-6 and TRBJ2-3; D is ambiguous. The CDR3 contains 18 residues. CDR1 MNHNY and CDR2 SVGAGI come from the germline V gene (reference sequence). Deletions cut 7 bases from V and 2 bases from J, with 25 bases between. The CDR3: CASIEDPVVSPLTDTQYF. The CDR3 DNA sequence: TGTGCCAGCATAGAGGACCCGGTGGTCTCCCCGCTCACAGATACGCAGTATTTT.

This clonotype was counted only a few times. The chain has TRBV6-2 or TRBV6-3 and TRBJ2-3, with D hard to call. V shed 4 bases and J shed 4 bases, with 9 bases lying between them. Germline lookup yields CDR1 MNHEY and CDR2 SVGEGT. The CDR3 is 13 amino acids. Here the CDR3 reads CASSSLVADTQYF. The CDR3 coding sequence is TGTGCCAGCAGTTCTCTGGTGGCAGATACGCAGTATTTT.

V and J are TRBV29-1 and TRBJ2-1; 13 bases are a match to TRBD2. The CDR3 runs to 16 residues. The trim removed 6 bases at V and 5 bases at J, leaving 10 bases unmatched. Germline V gene sequence: CDR1 SQVTM, CDR2 ANQGSEA. The CDR3 DNA reads TGCAGCGTGGGGGAACTAGCGGGAGGGGTGGACAATGAGCAGTTCTTC. It translates to CSVGELAGGVDNEQFF.

The CDR3 sequence: CASTRLVARAEQYF. CDR3 sequence (DNA): TGTGCCAGCACTAGGCTGGTAGCGAGAGCAGAGCAGTACTTC. This sequence joins TRBV2 and TRBJ2-7; D is possibly TRBD2 (5 bases). Looked up from germline, CDR1 is SNHLY and CDR2 is FYNNEI. This CDR3 has 14 amino acids. With 7 bases removed from V and 7 bases from J, the gap between germline ends came to 20 bases.

This clonotype was found a few times. CDR3 sequence: CSARDPDRPGDGYTF. Written as DNA, the CDR3 is TGCAGTGCTAGAGACCCTGACAGGCCGGGTGATGGCTACACCTTC. V and J are TRBV20-1 and TRBJ1-2; possible D gene TRBD1, 6 bases. V lost 0 bases and J lost 6, with 17 bases in between. The V gene's germline CDR1 is DFQATT and CDR2 SNEGSKA (reference sequence). This CDR3 region has 15 residues.

The chain couples TRBV20-1 to TRBJ2-5; D may be TRBD2 (6 bases). The CDR3 runs to 15 residues. Between the trimmed V and J ends, which lost 5 bases and 11 bases, there was a span of 27 bases. Germline V gene sequence: CDR1 DFQATT, CDR2 SNEGSKA (reference sequence). The CDR3 reads CSASGRSGRGLEQYF. In DNA form, the CDR3 reads TGCAGTGCTTCTGGACGCTCTGGCCGGGGGTTAGAGCAGTACTTC.

The rearrangement joins TRBV4-3 to TRBJ2-7; 11 nucleotides line up with TRBD1. The CDR3 sequence is 14 residues long. The ends lost 4 bases at V and 4 bases at J; junction bases unmatched: 3. Germline CDR1 and CDR2: LGHNA and YSLEER. CDR3 DNA sequence: TGCGCCAGCAGCCGGGGACAGGGGGAATACGAGCAGTACTTC. This translates into CASSRGQGEYEQYF.

This clonotype has ten or more counts. The chain recombines TRBV12-3 or TRBV12-4 with TRBJ2-7; 8 nucleotides match TRBD1. CDR3 length: 15 amino acids. The V segment lost 7 bases and the J segment 6 bases; nucleotides outside the gene matches: 14. The CDR3 coding sequence is TGTGCCAGCAAGGAAGACAGGGGTAGAGTCGCCGAGCAGTACTTC. Translated, it gives CASKEDRGRVAEQYF.

This clonotype was counted a few times. J is TRBJ2-6 and V is TRBV11-2; tentatively, D is TRBD2 (7 bases). The germline V and J ends were trimmed by 8 bases and 2 bases, with 22 bases remaining between them. Germline CDR1 and CDR2: SGHAT and FQNNGV. CDR3 length: 18 amino acids. CDR3 sequence reads: CASETGKWGGPGANVLTF. The DNA for the CDR3 is TGTGCCAGCGAAACAGGGAAGTGGGGGGGCCCTGGGGCCAACGTCCTGACTTTC.

CDR3 in amino acids: CSVARISSYEQYF. DNA for the CDR3: TGCAGCGTTGCACGGATAAGCTCCTACGAGCAGTACTTC. The V and J genes are TRBV29-1 and TRBJ2-7; no firm D call. V lost 4 bases and J 0 bases, leaving 10 bases between the germline ends. Germline V gives CDR1 SQVTM, CDR2 ANQGSEA. This CDR3 region has 13 residues.

This chain links TRBV5-1 with TRBJ2-2; the D is unclear. The CDR3 is 15 amino acids. Germline V gives CDR1 SGHRS, CDR2 YFSETQ. V lost 10 bases, J lost 0 bases, and 16 bases lay in between. The CDR3 region is CAGTEHGTNTGELFF. As DNA, the CDR3 is TGCGCCGGCACCGAACACGGCACGAACACCGGGGAGCTGTTTTTT.

The gene calls are TRBV6-2 or TRBV6-3 and TRBJ1-5, with D possibly matching TRBD1 (5 bases). The CDR3 length is 15 residues. V was trimmed by 6 bases and J by 2 bases, leaving 14 bases between them. The germline CDR1 and CDR2 sequences are MNHEY and SVGEGT. The CDR3: CASRWQGFGNQPQHF. The CDR3 DNA reads TGTGCCAGCAGATGGCAGGGATTTGGCAATCAGCCCCAGCATTTT.

This clonotype turned up a few times. V usage is TRBV9 and J usage is TRBJ2-5; D is uncertain. Germline V gene data show CDR1 as SGDLS and CDR2 as YYNGEE. Trimming pared 3 bases from V and 5 bases from J, leaving 8 bases between. CDR3 length: 12 residues. The CDR3 is CASSAPDETQYF. The CDR3 coding sequence is TGTGCCAGCAGCGCCCCCGATGAGACCCAGTACTTC.

This clonotype was recorded a few times. V gene TRBV7-9 combines with J gene TRBJ1-2, with D possibly being TRBD1 (6 bases). V was clipped by 7 bases and J by 1 base, with 16 bases between them. The CDR3 contains 15 residues. Germline loops: CDR1 SEHNR, CDR2 FQNEAQ (reference sequence). The CDR3 DNA sequence: TGTGCCAGCACCCGGGGGGACATAAGTAACTATGGCTACACCTTC. This encodes CASTRGDISNYGYTF. Full variable domain (remainder filled in from reference TRBV7-9 and TRBJ1-2): DTGVSQNPRHKITKRGQNVTFRCDPISEHNRLYWYRQTLGQGPEFLTYFQNEAQLEKSRLLSDRFSAERPKGSFSTLEIQRTEQGDSAMYLCASTRGDISNYGYTFGSGTRLTVV.

This clonotype appeared many times. The CDR3 spells CSVEVSARGETQYF. In DNA form, the CDR3 reads TGCAGCGTTGAAGTTAGCGCCCGAGGAGAGACCCAGTACTTC. The V call is TRBV29-1, the J call TRBJ2-5, with D maybe TRBD2 (5 bases). Per the germline V gene, CDR1 is SQVTM and CDR2 is ANQGSEA. The V and J ends lost 1 base and 4 bases respectively, with 13 bases between them. The CDR3 spans 14 residues.

This clonotype showed up just a few times. The chain links TRBV28 to TRBJ2-7; tentatively, D is TRBD1 (6 bases). The germline V gene encodes CDR1 MDHEN and CDR2 SYDVKM. The CDR3 is 16 residues long. Trimming shortened V by 6 bases and J by 2 bases, and 20 bases separated the two germline ends. CDR3 coding DNA: TGTGCCAGCAGCCCTGGGGGAACAGGGATTCCCTACGAGCAGTACTTC. It yields the protein CASSPGGTGIPYEQYF.

Ten or more counts support this clonotype. CDR3: CASSRQAENQPQHF. The DNA for the CDR3 is TGTGCCAGCTCACGCCAGGCCGAAAATCAGCCCCAGCATTTT. This sequence joins TRBV18 and TRBJ1-5; D not certain. The germline V gene encodes CDR1 KGHSH and CDR2 LQKENI. V lost 4 bases and J lost 4, with 11 bases in between. This CDR3 region has 14 residues.

The rearrangement uses TRBV24-1 and TRBJ2-4; possible D gene TRBD1, 7 bases. Matching the DNA end better, TRBJ2-7 makes the J call doubtful. Germline V gives CDR1 KGHDR, CDR2 SFDVKD. The CDR3 length is 16 residues. CDR3 bases: TGTGCCACCAGTGACCCCGGAGGGGGCCAGCCCTACGAGCAGTACTTC. Protein sequence: CATSDPGGGQPYEQYF.

A remark on this clonotype: A read error may account for a junction end that differs from germline. V and J are TRBV5-1 and TRBJ2-5, with 7 bases aligning to TRBD1. The CDR3 is 13 amino acids. Germline CDR1 is SGHRS and CDR2 is YFSETQ. The CDR3 here is CAGSLGQQETQYF. CDR3 DNA: TGCGCCGGCAGCTTGGGACAGCAAGAGACCCAGTACTTC.

This clonotype was counted only a few times. This chain links TRBV12-3 or TRBV12-4 with TRBJ1-4; tentatively, D is TRBD1 (6 bases). The V end lost 4 bases, the J end lost 7 bases, and 13 bases lay between the germline ends. CDR3 length: 14 amino acids. CDR3: CASSWGQRGEKLFF. The CDR3 bases are TGTGCCAGCAGTTGGGGGCAGAGAGGTGAAAAACTGTTTTTT.

This clonotype was seen a single time. The chain is built from TRBV7-2 and TRBJ1-2; 7 nucleotides match TRBD1. Per the germline V gene, CDR1 is SGHTA and CDR2 is FQGNSA. The V and J ends lost 5 bases and 5 bases, in that order; junction bases with no gene match: 17. This CDR3 has 17 residues. DNA for the CDR3: TGTGCCAGCAGCCTTTTACCTAGGGGACAGAATACATATGGCTACACCTTC. It codes for CASSLLPRGQNTYGYTF.

This clonotype was observed a few times. The chain employs TRBV6-5 and TRBJ2-7; 11 nucleotides agree with TRBD1. There are 17 residues in the CDR3. J lost 5 bases, V lost 0 bases, and 9 bases had no gene match. Per germline, CDR1 MNHEY and CDR2 SVGAGI. CDR3 bases: TGTGCCAGCAGTTACTCGATAGCGGGACAGGGGGTCAACGAGCAGTACTTC. It is translated as CASSYSIAGQGVNEQYF.

CDR3 DNA sequence: TGTGCCAGCAGCCCGGCGGCAGGAATCAAAGCTTTCTTT. The encoded protein is CASSPAAGIKAFF. V gene TRBV7-2 combines with J gene TRBJ1-1; no reliable D call. Trimming removed 5 bases at V and 9 bases at J, with 16 bases between. There are 13 residues in the CDR3. The V gene's germline CDR1 is SGHTA and CDR2 FQGNSA.

J is TRBJ2-4 and V is TRBV12-3 or TRBV12-4, with no clear D. TRBJ2-7 explains the end of the DNA better; the J call may be wrong. This CDR3 region has 13 residues. The CDR3 loop reads CASSLSLRSEQYF. CDR3 nucleotide sequence: TGTGCCAGCAGTTTATCCCTGCGATCCGAGCAGTACTTC.

This clonotype was observed a single time. The rearrangement links TRBV12-3 or TRBV12-4 to TRBJ1-1; D gene ambiguous. This CDR3 has 14 residues. V was cut by 2 bases and J by 4 bases, with 11 bases left in between. CDR3 amino acids: CASSLWGVSTEAFF. The CDR3 DNA is TGTGCCAGCAGTTTATGGGGTGTGAGCACTGAAGCTTTCTTT.

In this sample, this clonotype turned up a few times. This chain links TRBV27 with TRBJ2-1; D possibly corresponds to TRBD1 (6 bases). CDR1 and CDR2 from the germline V gene are MNHEY and SMNVEV (reference sequence). The CDR3 is 16 amino acids. V dropped 4 bases and J dropped 2 bases, with 15 bases sitting between them. CDR3 residues: CASSSTGRPPYNEQFF. The CDR3 coding sequence is TGTGCCAGCAGTTCTACAGGGCGACCTCCCTACAATGAGCAGTTCTTC.

This chain uses TRBV4-1 with TRBJ2-7, with 9 bases fitting TRBD1. The CDR3 covers 14 residues. The germline V gene encodes CDR1 MGHRA and CDR2 YSYEKL. V was pared by 1 base and J by 6 bases, with 4 bases of the junction left unmatched. The CDR3 loop is CASSQGQGVSEQYF. In DNA, the CDR3 is TGCGCCAGCAGCCAAGGACAGGGGGTAAGCGAGCAGTACTTC.

This clonotype appeared a few times. The V call is TRBV6-1, the J call TRBJ2-1; 11 bases map to TRBD2. Trimming took 7 bases from V and 4 from J; bases not matched to a gene: 15. Germline V gene sequence: CDR1 MNHNS, CDR2 SASEGT. CDR3 size: 18 residues. The CDR3 here is CASTEGILAGGRYNEQFF. DNA for the CDR3: TGTGCCAGCACCGAAGGGATCCTAGCGGGGGGCAGGTACAATGAGCAGTTCTTC.

About this clonotype itself: A junction boundary mismatches the germline segment, possibly from a read error. The gene calls are TRBV12-3 or TRBV12-4 and TRBJ2-3; D may correspond to TRBD1 or TRBD2 (5 bases each). The CDR3 covers 14 residues. The CDR3 is CASSPRDETDAQYF. The CDR3 nucleotides are TGTGCCAGCAGCCCAAGGGACGAAACAGATGCGCAGTATTTT.